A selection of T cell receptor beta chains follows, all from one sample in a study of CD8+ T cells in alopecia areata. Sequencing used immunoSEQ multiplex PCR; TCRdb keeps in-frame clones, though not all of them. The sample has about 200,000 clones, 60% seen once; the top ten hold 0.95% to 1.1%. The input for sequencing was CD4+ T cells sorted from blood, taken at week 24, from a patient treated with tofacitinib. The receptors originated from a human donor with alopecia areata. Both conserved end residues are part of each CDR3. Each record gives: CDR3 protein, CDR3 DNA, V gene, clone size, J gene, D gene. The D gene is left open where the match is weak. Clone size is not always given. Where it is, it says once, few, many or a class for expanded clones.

CDR3aa: CASSARTSGNSPLHF
CDR3nt: TGTGCCAGCAGTGCGCGGACGTCGGGGAATTCACCCCTCCACTTT
v_gene: TRBV6-1
abundance: few
j_gene: TRBJ1-6
d_gene: .

CDR3aa: CASSVGTENQPQHF
CDR3nt: TGTGCCAGCAGCGTAGGGACAGAGAATCAGCCCCAGCATTTT
v_gene: TRBV9
abundance: .
j_gene: TRBJ1-5
d_gene: .

CDR3aa: CASSQDPGAETQYF
CDR3nt: TGCGCCAGCAGCCAAGATCCAGGGGCAGAGACCCAGTACTTC
v_gene: TRBV4-1
abundance: few
j_gene: TRBJ2-5
d_gene: .

CDR3aa: CASSLGAVNYGYTF
CDR3nt: TGTGCCAGCAGCTTAGGGGCGGTGAACTATGGCTACACCTTC
v_gene: TRBV7-8
abundance: once
j_gene: TRBJ1-2
d_gene: .

CDR3aa: CASSLGPDTGELFF
CDR3nt: TGCGCCAGCAGCCTCGGGCCAGACACCGGGGAGCTGTTTTTT
v_gene: TRBV5-1
abundance: .
j_gene: TRBJ2-2
d_gene: .

CDR3aa: CAWRQGGDNQPQHF
CDR3nt: TGTGCCTGGCGACAGGGGGGAGACAATCAGCCCCAGCATTTT
v_gene: TRBV30
abundance: .
j_gene: TRBJ1-5
d_gene: TRBD1

CDR3aa: CASSIEGGANTGELFF
CDR3nt: TGTGCCAGTAGTATAGAGGGGGGCGCGAACACCGGGGAGCTGTTTTTT
v_gene: TRBV19
abundance: few
j_gene: TRBJ2-2
d_gene: .

CDR3aa: CASRLGHNEQFF
CDR3nt: TGTGCCAGCCGGTTGGGGCACAATGAGCAGTTCTTC
v_gene: TRBV7-8
abundance: .
j_gene: TRBJ2-1
d_gene: .

CDR3aa: CASSEGTVGYGYTF
CDR3nt: TGTGCCAGCAGTGAGGGGACAGTCGGCTATGGCTACACCTTC
v_gene: TRBV2
abundance: .
j_gene: TRBJ1-2
d_gene: TRBD1

CDR3aa: CASEEGYEQYF
CDR3nt: TGTGCCAGCGAGGAAGGCTACGAGCAGTACTTC
v_gene: TRBV2
abundance: .
j_gene: TRBJ2-7
d_gene: .

CDR3aa: CASSQDNRGRTEAFF
CDR3nt: TGCGCCAGCAGCCAAGATAACCGGGGACGCACTGAAGCTTTCTTT
v_gene: TRBV4-3
abundance: .
j_gene: TRBJ1-1
d_gene: .

CDR3aa: CSVDDRVKNIQYF
CDR3nt: TGCAGCGTTGATGACAGGGTCAAAAACATTCAGTACTTC
v_gene: TRBV29-1
abundance: .
j_gene: TRBJ2-4
d_gene: TRBD1

CDR3aa: CAWRRTGYTDTQYF
CDR3nt: TGTGCCTGGAGGCGGACAGGCTACACAGATACGCAGTATTTT
v_gene: TRBV30
abundance: once
j_gene: TRBJ2-3
d_gene: TRBD1

CDR3aa: CASSLVGRSYEQYF
CDR3nt: TGTGCCAGCAGCTTAGTTGGTAGGAGCTACGAGCAGTACTTC
v_gene: TRBV11-3
abundance: .
j_gene: TRBJ2-7
d_gene: .

CDR3aa: CASSPSTLNQPQHF
CDR3nt: TGTGCCAGCAGCCCGTCGACCCTGAATCAGCCCCAGCATTTT
v_gene: TRBV7-2
abundance: .
j_gene: TRBJ1-5
d_gene: .

CDR3aa: CASSLGTGWLYF
CDR3nt: TGCGCCAGCAGCTTGGGGACAGGCTGGCTTTACTTC
v_gene: TRBV5-1
abundance: .
j_gene: TRBJ2-4
d_gene: TRBD1

CDR3aa: CSAPGGRTEAFF
CDR3nt: TGCAGCGCCCCAGGGGGGAGGACTGAAGCTTTCTTT
v_gene: TRBV29-1
abundance: few
j_gene: TRBJ1-1
d_gene: TRBD1

CDR3aa: CAWTEKGTYEQYF
CDR3nt: TGTGCCTGGACGGAAAAGGGGACCTACGAGCAGTACTTC
v_gene: TRBV30
abundance: .
j_gene: TRBJ2-7
d_gene: .

CDR3aa: CASSSQTGEVTEAFF
CDR3nt: TGCGCCAGCAGCTCCCAGACAGGGGAAGTCACTGAAGCTTTCTTT
v_gene: TRBV5-1
abundance: few
j_gene: TRBJ1-1
d_gene: TRBD1

CDR3aa: CASREGRGYYEQYF
CDR3nt: TGTGCCAGCAGGGAGGGCAGGGGCTACTACGAGCAGTACTTC
v_gene: TRBV6-1
abundance: once
j_gene: TRBJ2-7
d_gene: .

CDR3aa: CAWSPNRGSRQFQPQHF
CDR3nt: TGTGCCTGGAGTCCGAACAGGGGTTCTAGGCAGTTTCAGCCCCAGCATTTT
v_gene: TRBV30
abundance: few
j_gene: TRBJ1-5
d_gene: TRBD1

CDR3aa: CASSPDLGSSYEQYF
CDR3nt: TGTGCCAGCAGCCCGGACTTGGGAAGCTCCTACGAGCAGTACTTC
v_gene: TRBV5-6
abundance: once
j_gene: TRBJ2-7
d_gene: .

CDR3aa: CAWSTLAGKSRDEQFF
CDR3nt: TGTGCCTGGTCGACCCTAGCGGGGAAGAGTAGGGATGAGCAGTTCTTC
v_gene: TRBV30
abundance: .
j_gene: TRBJ2-1
d_gene: TRBD2